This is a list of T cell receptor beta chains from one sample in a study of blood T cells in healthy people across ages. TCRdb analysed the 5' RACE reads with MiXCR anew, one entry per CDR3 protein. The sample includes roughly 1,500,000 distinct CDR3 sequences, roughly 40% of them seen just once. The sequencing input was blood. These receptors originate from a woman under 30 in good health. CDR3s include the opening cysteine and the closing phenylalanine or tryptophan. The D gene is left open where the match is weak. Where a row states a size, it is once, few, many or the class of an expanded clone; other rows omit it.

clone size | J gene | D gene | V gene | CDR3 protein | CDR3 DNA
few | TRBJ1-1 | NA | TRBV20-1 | CSARAEMNTEAFF | TGCAGTGCTAGAGCAGAGATGAACACTGAAGCTTTCTTT
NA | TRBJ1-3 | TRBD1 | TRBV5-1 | CASSSDRGLGNTIYF | TGCGCCAGCAGCTCGGACAGGGGGCTCGGAAACACCATATATTTT
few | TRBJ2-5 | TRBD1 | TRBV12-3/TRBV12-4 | CASSFSGQGIQETQYF | TGTGCCAGCAGTTTTTCAGGACAGGGGATTCAGGAGACCCAGTACTTC
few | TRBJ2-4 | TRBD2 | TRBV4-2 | CASSQEAPLAGANIQYF | TGTGCCAGCAGCCAAGAGGCCCCGCTAGCGGGAGCGAACATTCAGTACTTC
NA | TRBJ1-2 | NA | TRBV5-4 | CASSEETGIPLYGYTF | TGTGCCAGCAGCGAAGAGACGGGGATTCCGCTCTATGGCTACACCTTC
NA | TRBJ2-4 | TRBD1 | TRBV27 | CASVPGVRGLFRGEQYF | TGTGCCAGCGTCCCCGGGGTCAGGGGGCTTTTCCGTGGGGAGCAGTACTTC
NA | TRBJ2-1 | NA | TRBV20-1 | CSARDMDPYNEQFF | TGCAGTGCTAGAGACATGGACCCCTACAATGAGCAGTTCTTC
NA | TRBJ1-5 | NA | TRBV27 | CASSQVGWGNQPQHF | TGTGCCAGCAGCCAGGTGGGGTGGGGCAATCAGCCCCAGCATTTT
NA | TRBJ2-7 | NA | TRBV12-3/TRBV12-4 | CASSLRAYYEQYF | TGTGCCAGCAGTTTAAGGGCTTACTACGAGCAGTACTTC
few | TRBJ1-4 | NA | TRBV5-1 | CASSSRAGYQEKLFF | TGCGCCAGCAGCTCGCGGGCAGGGTATCAGGAAAAACTGTTTTTT
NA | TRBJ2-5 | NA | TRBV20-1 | CTIARRETQYF | TGCACGATAGCGCGCCGAGAGACCCAGTACTTC
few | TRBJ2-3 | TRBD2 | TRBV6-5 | CASSLLAGGENTQYF | TGTGCCAGCAGCCTACTAGCGGGTGGGGAGAATACGCAGTATTTT
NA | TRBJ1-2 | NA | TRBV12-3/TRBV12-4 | CARGDPGSGYTF | TGTGCCCGAGGGGACCCGGGGAGTGGCTACACCTTC
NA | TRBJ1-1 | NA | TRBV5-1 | CASSLISSDRNTEAFF | TGCGCCAGCAGCTTGATAAGTTCGGACAGGAACACTGAAGCTTTCTTT
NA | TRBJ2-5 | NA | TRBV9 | CASSVASDQETQYF | TGTGCCAGCAGCGTAGCGTCAGACCAAGAGACCCAGTACTTC
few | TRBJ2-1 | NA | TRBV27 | CASSSDLGPLNEQFF | TGTGCCAGCAGTTCTGATCTCGGACCTCTCAATGAGCAGTTCTTC
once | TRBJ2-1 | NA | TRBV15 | CATSRENRAYNEQFF | TGTGCCACCAGCAGGGAGAACAGGGCATACAATGAGCAGTTCTTC
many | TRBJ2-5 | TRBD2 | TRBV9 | CASSVVPGLAGVKETQYF | TGTGCCAGCAGCGTTGTCCCGGGACTAGCGGGAGTGAAAGAGACCCAGTACTTC
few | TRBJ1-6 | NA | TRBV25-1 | CASSVPGANSPLHF | TGTGCCAGCAGTGTCCCGGGCGCAAATTCACCCCTCCACTTT
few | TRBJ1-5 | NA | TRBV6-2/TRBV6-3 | CASSNGPRHQPQHF | TGTGCCAGCAGTAACGGTCCTCGGCATCAGCCCCAGCATTTT
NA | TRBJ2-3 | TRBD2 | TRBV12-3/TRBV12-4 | CASSLAGGITDTQYF | TGTGCCAGTTCACTAGCGGGGGGGATAACAGATACGCAGTATTTT
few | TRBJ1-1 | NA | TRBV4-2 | CASSQDTGIDTEAFF | TGTGCCAGCAGCCAAGACACGGGGATTGACACTGAAGCTTTCTTT
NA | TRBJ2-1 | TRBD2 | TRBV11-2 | CASSLDSPAGALDEQFF | TGTGCCAGCAGCTTAGATTCCCCAGCGGGGGCCTTGGATGAGCAGTTCTTC
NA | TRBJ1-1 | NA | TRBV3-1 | CASSQRNWGAFF | TGTGCCAGCAGCCAACGTAACTGGGGAGCTTTCTTT
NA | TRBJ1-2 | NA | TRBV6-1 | CASRSGSALGYGYTF | TGTGCCAGCCGATCCGGATCCGCCCTGGGCTATGGCTACACCTTC
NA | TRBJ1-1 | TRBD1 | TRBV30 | CAGTVGVANTEAFF | TGTGCCGGGACAGTGGGGGTTGCGAACACTGAAGCTTTCTTT
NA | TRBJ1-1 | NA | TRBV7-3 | CASSLNQGNAEAFF | TGTGCCAGCAGCTTAAATCAGGGGAACGCTGAAGCTTTCTTT
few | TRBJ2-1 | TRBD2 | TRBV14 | CASSYASGVYNEQFF | TGTGCCAGCAGCTACGCTAGCGGGGTATACAATGAGCAGTTCTTC